One sample yielded the 7 T cell receptor beta chains listed below, sequenced in a study of beta chain features in type 1 diabetes. Every bit of the isolated RNA underwent reverse transcription, so sequencing read expressed TCRB transcripts. Measured with immunoSEQ multiplex PCR; TCRdb has only the in-frame clones, and not every one. In the table there are around 310,000 clones, about 10% of which are singletons. The sequenced sample was naive CD4+ T cells from blood. The receptor source for this set is a woman in her twenties or thirties in good health.

This clone was counted only a few times. The V gene is TRBV11-3, the J gene TRBJ2-7; maybe TRBD1 (5 bases). The germline V and J ends were trimmed by 3 bases and 2 bases, with 11 bases remaining between them. Germline-derived CDR1 and CDR2 are SGHNT and YENEEA. The CDR3 runs to 14 residues. The CDR3 reads CASSLAGKAYEQYF. CDR3 DNA: TGTGCCAGCAGCTTGGCAGGGAAAGCCTACGAGCAGTACTTC.

V gene TRBV28 combines with J gene TRBJ1-5; D remains unclear. Germline CDR1 MDHEN, CDR2 SYDVKM. The CDR3 runs to 12 residues. Trimming took 6 bases from V and 3 from J, leaving 6 bases between them. The CDR3 coding sequence is TGTGCCAGCAGGAACACCAATCAGCCCCAGCATTTT. Its translation is CASRNTNQPQHF.

This clone has just a few counts. The chain couples TRBV14 to TRBJ2-7; 8 positions match TRBD1. The CDR3 has 14 residues. Trimming at V came to 1 base and at J to 5 bases, leaving 4 bases not matched to a gene. The germline V gene has CDR1 SGHDN and CDR2 FVKESK. The CDR3, as DNA: TGTGCCAGCAGCCAAGTCAGGACAGGGAACGAGCAGTACTTC. Its protein product is CASSQVRTGNEQYF.

J is TRBJ2-5 and V is TRBV18; D unresolved. V was trimmed by 3 bases and J by 5 bases, leaving 10 bases between them. Looked up from germline, CDR1 is KGHSH and CDR2 is LQKENI. The CDR3 loop spans 13 amino acids. CDR3 DNA: TGTGCCAGCTCACCGACTGCTATGGAGACCCAGTACTTC. The encoded protein is CASSPTAMETQYF.

V and J are TRBV7-3 and TRBJ2-5, with 11 bases fitting TRBD2. CDR3 length: 19 residues. CDR1 and CDR2 from the germline V gene are SGHTA and FQGTGA. Unmatched junction bases numbered 11, after V lost 0 bases and J lost 2 bases. CDR3: CASSLTRGPGLAAQETQYF. Written as DNA, the CDR3 is TGTGCCAGCAGCTTAACGAGGGGACCGGGACTAGCGGCACAAGAGACCCAGTACTTC.

The genes are TRBV28 and TRBJ2-7, with D maybe TRBD1 (6 bases). Germline V CDR1 and CDR2: MDHEN, SYDVKM. The CDR3 totals 12 residues. Trimming took 5 bases from V and 3 from J, leaving 8 bases between them. CDR3 protein: CASSQGNYEQYF. Written as DNA, the CDR3 is TGTGCCAGCAGTCAGGGGAACTACGAGCAGTACTTC.

The V and J genes are TRBV30 and TRBJ2-3; 7 bases are shared with TRBD2. V shed 2 bases and J 1 base; nucleotides not matched to a gene: 3. Per germline, CDR1 GTSNPN and CDR2 SVGIG (reference sequence). This CDR3 is built from 14 residues. The CDR3 loop is CAWSYAGGTDTQYF. The DNA of the CDR3 is TGTGCCTGGAGTTATGCGGGAGGCACAGATACGCAGTATTTT.